The 31 T cell receptor beta chains below were found in one sample sequenced in a study of T-cell memory formation after mild COVID-19. MiXCR, applied by TCRdb to the 5' RACE reads, yields one record per CDR3 protein. The sample consists of around 340,000 distinct CDR3 sequences, under 25% of them appearing once. Sample: PBMCs or a T cell subset sorted from them (not recorded which). All receptors derive from an adult woman who had mild COVID-19 (a few samples of this study predate the infection). Cell type and time point are not known.

This clonotype was counted between two and nine times. J is TRBJ2-3 and V is TRBV3-1, with 10 bases aligning to TRBD2. The V segment lost 1 base and the J segment 2 bases; nucleotides outside the gene matches: 3. This CDR3 is built from 16 residues. Germline V lookup: CDR1 LGHDT, CDR2 YNNKEL (reference sequence). The chain's CDR3 is CASSQGLAGDTDTQYF. The CDR3 DNA is TGTGCCAGCAGCCAAGGCCTAGCGGGAGACACAGATACGCAGTATTTT.

The V and J genes are TRBV7-8 and TRBJ2-3; D not certain. The germline V gene encodes CDR1 SGHVS and CDR2 FQNEAQ. This CDR3 contains 17 residues. Deletions cut 1 base from V and 2 bases from J, with 16 bases between. Here the CDR3 reads CASSLESGVIHTDTQYF. The CDR3 DNA is TGTGCCAGCAGCTTAGAATCCGGCGTTATACACACAGATACGCAGTATTTT. Drawing the rest from reference TRBV7-8 and TRBJ2-3, the complete variable domain is GAGVSQSPRYKVAKRGQDVALRCDPISGHVSLFWYQQALGQGPEFLTYFQNEAQLDKSGLPSDRFFAERPEGSVSTLKIQRTQQEDSAVYLCASSLESGVIHTDTQYFGPGTRLTVL.

This chain joins TRBV19 and TRBJ2-1; 7 bases are a match to TRBD2. Germline values: CDR1 LNHDA, CDR2 SQIVND (reference sequence). The length of the CDR3 is 13 residues. The ends lost 5 bases at V and 7 bases at J; junction bases unmatched: 5. CDR3 bases: TGTGCCAGTAGTTCCGGACTAGTGAATGAGCAGTTCTTC. Protein sequence: CASSSGLVNEQFF.

This clonotype is a singleton in its sample. CDR3 sequence (DNA): TGTGCCAGCGGGCCCAGCGGGGAAGCTGGAAACACCATATATTTT. This translates into CASGPSGEAGNTIYF. V and J are TRBV9 and TRBJ1-3; D unclear. Germline CDR1 SGDLS, CDR2 YYNGEE. This CDR3 contains 15 residues. Trimming pared 7 bases from V and 2 bases from J, leaving 16 bases between.

This clonotype has a handful of counts. The chain uses TRBV5-4 and TRBJ1-2, with D possibly TRBD1 on 5 matching bases. The CDR3 spans 15 residues. V gave up 0 bases and J gave up 0 bases, with 9 bases separating them. Germline-derived CDR1 and CDR2 are SGHNT and YYREEE (reference sequence). The CDR3 region is CASSLARAPNYGYTF. For the CDR3, the DNA is TGTGCCAGCAGCTTGGCCAGGGCACCTAACTATGGCTACACCTTC.

By proportion, this clonotype is medium-sized (0.01 to 0.1%). The chain carries TRBV7-2 and TRBJ2-1; TRBD2 is a possible D gene (6 bases). Per germline, CDR1 SGHTA and CDR2 FQGNSA. Trimming removed 2 bases from V and 3 bases from J, with 23 bases in between. This CDR3 spans 19 amino acids. The CDR3 DNA follows: TGTGCCAGCAGCTTAAACTCGTTCAGCGGGCGGGGCCTCTACAATGAGCAGTTCTTC. This encodes CASSLNSFSGRGLYNEQFF.

The chain couples TRBV15 to TRBJ2-1, with TRBD2 as a possible D gene (5 bases). Per germline, CDR1 LNHNV and CDR2 YYDKDF (reference sequence). The V end lost 0 bases, the J end lost 0 bases, and 6 bases lay between the germline ends. The CDR3 has 15 residues. CDR3 amino acids: CATSREEGSYNEQFF. In DNA, the CDR3 is TGTGCCACCAGCAGAGAAGAGGGCTCCTACAATGAGCAGTTCTTC.

In this sample, this clonotype turned up a few times. The J gene is TRBJ2-2, the V gene TRBV5-5; D is possibly TRBD1 (5 bases). CDR1 is SGHKS, CDR2 YYEKEE, per germline (reference sequence). This CDR3 region has 15 residues. The germline V and J ends were trimmed by 5 bases and 0 bases, with 11 bases remaining between them. Here the CDR3 reads CASSSRAANTGELFF. The CDR3 nucleotides are TGTGCCAGCAGTTCCAGGGCGGCGAACACCGGGGAGCTGTTTTTT. The complete variable domain, with remaining parts taken from reference TRBV5-5 and TRBJ2-2, reads DAGVTQSPTHLIKTRGQQVTLRCSPISGHKSVSWYQQVLGQGPQFIFQYYEKEERGRGNFPDRFSARQFPNYSSELNVNALLLGDSALYLCASSSRAANTGELFFGEGSRLTVL.

This clonotype appeared a few times. This rearrangement joins TRBV20-1 to TRBJ2-1, with 7 bases lining up with TRBD2. The CDR3 is 14 residues long. With V trimmed by 3 bases and J by 6 bases, 8 bases remained unmatched. Germline CDR1 DFQATT, CDR2 SNEGSKA (reference sequence). This chain's CDR3 is CSASRLADLNEQFF. The CDR3 nucleotides read TGCAGTGCTAGTCGGCTAGCGGACCTCAATGAGCAGTTCTTC.

This clonotype turned up a few times. As DNA, the CDR3 is TGTGCCAGCAGCTTAATCCGGGAGACCCAGTACTTC. Translating gives CASSLIRETQYF. This chain uses TRBV7-8 with TRBJ2-5; D ambiguous. The V end lost 2 bases, the J end lost 5 bases, and 6 bases lay between the germline ends. There are 12 residues in the CDR3. The V gene's germline CDR1 is SGHVS and CDR2 FQNEAQ.

This sequence joins TRBV7-9 and TRBJ2-4, with 11 bases matching TRBD2. This CDR3 has 17 residues. Germline V lookup: CDR1 SEHNR, CDR2 FQNEAQ (reference sequence). The ends lost 10 bases at V and 0 bases at J; junction bases unmatched: 11. In DNA form, the CDR3 reads TGTGCCATAGCGGGGACTAGCGGACTCATAGCCAAAAACATTCAGTACTTC. It encodes CAIAGTSGLIAKNIQYF.

This clonotype is a singleton in its sample. This chain uses TRBV19 with TRBJ2-7; the D call may be TRBD1 or TRBD2 (5 bases each). The germline gives CDR1 LNHDA, CDR2 SQIVND (reference sequence). The CDR3 runs 14 residues. V shed 3 bases and J shed 6 bases, with 15 bases lying between them. CDR3 DNA: TGTGCCAGTAGTATTTTGGCAGATGGGGGCGAGCAGTACTTC. Its translation is CASSILADGGEQYF.

This clonotype was found many times. Mismatch with germline at one junction end may stem from a read error. The gene calls are TRBV12-3 or TRBV12-4 and TRBJ2-7; D is undetermined. The CDR3 is made up of 13 amino acids. CDR3 amino acids: CASSLGSPYEQYF. The DNA for the CDR3 is TGCGCCAGCAGCTTGGGTTCACCATACGAGCAGTACTTC.

The chain uses TRBV6-5 and TRBJ2-1, with 11 bases that match TRBD1. The CDR3 sequence is 15 residues long. Germline V lookup: CDR1 MNHEY, CDR2 SVGAGI. The J segment lost 6 bases and the V segment lost 4 bases, leaving 5 bases of the junction unmatched. CDR3 sequence: CASSSDRGPGNEQFF. CDR3 nucleotide sequence: TGTGCCAGCAGTTCGGACAGGGGGCCGGGCAATGAGCAGTTCTTC.

This rearrangement joins TRBV10-2 to TRBJ2-5, with D tentatively TRBD1 or TRBD2 (6 bases each). The V end lost 11 bases, the J end lost 2 bases, and 12 bases lay between the germline ends. This CDR3 has 12 residues. Germline lookup yields CDR1 WSHSY and CDR2 SAAADI. CDR3 amino acids: CAAIGGQETQYF. CDR3 coding DNA: TGCGCCGCGATAGGGGGGCAAGAGACCCAGTACTTC.

In its sample, this clonotype was seen a few times. The chain combines TRBV6-6 with TRBJ1-2; perhaps TRBD1 as D (6 bases). Germline CDR1 reads MNHNY; CDR2 reads SVGAGI (reference sequence). Trimming took off 7 bases at V and 4 bases at J, with 16 bases between the two ends. The CDR3 sequence is 14 residues long. The CDR3 reads CASTQQGDFYGYTF. The CDR3 DNA follows: TGTGCCAGCACCCAACAGGGCGACTTCTATGGCTACACCTTC.

This clonotype was observed a few times. The rearrangement links TRBV5-1 to TRBJ2-1; no clear D gene. CDR3 size: 16 residues. CDR1 is SGHRS, CDR2 YFSETQ, per germline. V lost 0 bases and J lost 0, with 10 bases in between. The CDR3 loop reads CASSLGNPFSYNEQFF. The CDR3 DNA reads as TGCGCCAGCAGCTTGGGAAACCCCTTCTCCTACAATGAGCAGTTCTTC.

This CDR3 is CASSRQTSGYNNEQFF. In DNA, the CDR3 is TGTGCCAGCAGTCGTCAGACTAGCGGGTACAACAATGAGCAGTTCTTC. V and J are TRBV6-2 or TRBV6-3 and TRBJ2-1, with 10 bases that match TRBD2. CDR1 is MNHEY and CDR2 is SVGEGT in the germline V gene. Trimming cost V 5 bases and J 5 bases; bases outside gene matches: 9. This CDR3 has 16 amino acids.

This clonotype has just one count. The genes are TRBV7-2 and TRBJ2-7; the D is unclear. Germline V gene sequence: CDR1 SGHTA, CDR2 FQGNSA. Trimming removed 5 bases at V and 6 bases at J, with 11 bases between. The CDR3 has 12 residues. This chain's CDR3 is CASSPSDGEQYF. The CDR3 DNA reads TGTGCCAGCAGCCCCTCCGACGGCGAGCAGTACTTC.

The chain couples TRBV12-3 or TRBV12-4 to TRBJ2-7; D may be TRBD1 (5 bases). V was pared by 6 bases and J by 3 bases, with 9 bases between. This CDR3 is built from 12 residues. The CDR3 sequence is CASSHTGYEQYF. DNA for the CDR3: TGTGCCAGCAGCCACACAGGCTACGAGCAGTACTTC.

The CDR3 DNA follows: TGTGCCAGCAGCCGGGACAGATTCACCGGGGAGCTGTTTTTT. Its protein is CASSRDRFTGELFF. The V call is TRBV12-3 or TRBV12-4, the J call TRBJ2-2, with 7 bases matching TRBD1. The CDR3 spans 14 residues. With 6 bases clipped from V and 4 bases from J, the junction kept 5 bases outside the gene matches.

The chain combines TRBV12-3 or TRBV12-4 with TRBJ1-1; no clear D. V lost 5 bases, J lost 1 base, and 23 bases lay in between. This CDR3 spans 18 amino acids. CDR3 coding DNA: TGTGCCAGCAGTCCATCCAATGGCCGCACAGAGGGGAACACTGAAGCTTTCTTT. It specifies CASSPSNGRTEGNTEAFF.

The rearrangement links TRBV10-3 to TRBJ1-6, with unresolved D. The CDR3 contains 15 residues. CDR1 is ENHRY, CDR2 SYGVKD, per germline. The ends were cut back, 2 bases at V and 6 bases at J, with 11 bases in the middle. CDR3 protein: CAISEPEAINSPLHF. The CDR3 nucleotides are TGTGCCATCAGTGAGCCGGAAGCCATTAATTCACCCCTCCACTTT.

Only a few counts were recorded for this clonotype. The chain joins TRBV7-8 to TRBJ1-6; the D is unclear. Trimming shortened V by 5 bases and J by 12 bases, and 11 bases separated the two germline ends. This CDR3 is 12 amino acids long. Germline-derived CDR1 and CDR2 are SGHVS and FQNEAQ. The CDR3 region is CASSRNGVPLHF. The CDR3 coding sequence is TGTGCCAGCAGCCGGAACGGTGTACCCCTCCACTTT.

This rearrangement joins TRBV4-3 to TRBJ2-2; tentative D call: TRBD2 (6 bases). The V gene lost 1 base and the J gene lost 0 bases, with 15 bases spanning the gap. Germline lookup yields CDR1 LGHNA and CDR2 YSLEER. The CDR3 sequence is 18 residues long. CDR3 amino acids: CASSQGGPQRANTGELFF. The CDR3 DNA sequence: TGCGCCAGCAGCCAAGGAGGCCCCCAGCGGGCGAACACCGGGGAGCTGTTTTTT.

V is TRBV6-5 and J is TRBJ2-1; 12 bases align to TRBD1. The trim removed 9 bases at V and 6 bases at J, leaving 9 bases unmatched. The CDR3 is 15 residues long. Germline V lookup: CDR1 MNHEY, CDR2 SVGAGI. CDR3 in amino acids: CASSTGTGGRNEQFF. The CDR3 nucleotides are TGTGCCAGTAGTACCGGGACAGGGGGCCGCAATGAGCAGTTCTTC.

The CDR3 here is CASRRVVIDEQYF. CDR3 in DNA: TGTGCCAGCCGCCGGGTGGTTATCGACGAGCAGTACTTC. The chain links TRBV6-2 or TRBV6-3 to TRBJ2-7; D is undetermined. Germline V gives CDR1 MNHEY, CDR2 SVGEGT. Trimming pared 8 bases from V and 5 bases from J, leaving 16 bases between. The CDR3 length is 13 residues.

The chain joins TRBV2 to TRBJ2-1; 9 bases map to TRBD2. Germline assignment: CDR1 SNHLY and CDR2 FYNNEI. CDR3 length: 23 residues. Trimming took 6 bases from V and 5 from J; bases not matched to a gene: 32. CDR3 protein: CASRNVGRDGRLSGSRRDNEQFF. CDR3 nucleotides: TGTGCCAGCAGGAACGTGGGGCGCGACGGGCGGCTTAGCGGGAGTCGGAGGGACAATGAGCAGTTCTTC.

This clonotype occurred a few times. The J gene is TRBJ1-1, the V gene TRBV7-9; D uncertain. CDR1 is SEHNR and CDR2 is FQNEAQ in the germline V gene (reference sequence). The CDR3 spans 11 residues. Trimming cost V 3 bases and J 7 bases, with 6 bases left between them. The CDR3 DNA sequence: TGTGCCAGCAGCTTTACACTTGAAGCTTTCTTT. It yields the protein CASSFTLEAFF.

Only a few counts were recorded for this clonotype. CDR3 sequence: CASSNTGGAFF. DNA of the CDR3: TGTGCCAGCAGCAATACAGGGGGGGCTTTCTTT. The chain carries TRBV11-3 and TRBJ1-1, with 8 bases fitting TRBD1. CDR3 length equals 11 residues. Germline loops: CDR1 SGHNT, CDR2 YENEEA. V was clipped by 5 bases and J by 11 bases; unmatched bases: 4.

This clonotype was seen only a few times. The rearrangement links TRBV28 to TRBJ1-1; a weak D match, TRBD1 (6 bases). Germline V lookup: CDR1 MDHEN, CDR2 SYDVKM. This CDR3 comprises 13 residues. The germline V and J ends were trimmed by 6 bases and 1 base, with 9 bases remaining between them. In nucleotides, the CDR3 is TGTGCCAGCAGACCAGGGGAGAACACTGAAGCTTTCTTT. It encodes CASRPGENTEAFF.